This T cell receptor (beta chain) was captured in a study of cytomegalovirus exposure and HLA in healthy donors. Study-level points and caveats: Sequencing depth across donors, presence/absence analyses assumed, was roughly uniform. Later analysis identified 16,000 or so TCR beta sequences associated with HLA alleles, using a false discovery rate threshold of 0.05. Earlier analysis found most TCR beta V segments productive about 87% or about 30% of the time.

Losses at the gene ends were 11 bases for V and 4 bases for J; bases not matched to a gene: 4. Germline V gene sequence: CDR1 MNHNS, CDR2 SASEGT. The CDR3 covers 11 residues. PCR used 60 Vbeta primers and 13 Jbeta primers. TCRdb's copy holds only in-frame clones and misses some; the assay was immunoSEQ multiplex PCR. The data show tens of thousands of clones, with around 78% seen just once and 6% to 6.5% held by the top ten. Note on this clone: Antigen specificity is unknown.

This TCR was sampled from a man aged 50 or older in good health and CMV-seronegative. The chain joins TRBV6-1 to TRBJ2-7; 8 nucleotides line up with TRBD2. Sequencing was carried out using PBMCs. The CDR3 DNA follows: TGTGCCGGAGGGACTAGATACGAGCAGTACTTC. Amino acid sequence: CAGGTRYEQYF.